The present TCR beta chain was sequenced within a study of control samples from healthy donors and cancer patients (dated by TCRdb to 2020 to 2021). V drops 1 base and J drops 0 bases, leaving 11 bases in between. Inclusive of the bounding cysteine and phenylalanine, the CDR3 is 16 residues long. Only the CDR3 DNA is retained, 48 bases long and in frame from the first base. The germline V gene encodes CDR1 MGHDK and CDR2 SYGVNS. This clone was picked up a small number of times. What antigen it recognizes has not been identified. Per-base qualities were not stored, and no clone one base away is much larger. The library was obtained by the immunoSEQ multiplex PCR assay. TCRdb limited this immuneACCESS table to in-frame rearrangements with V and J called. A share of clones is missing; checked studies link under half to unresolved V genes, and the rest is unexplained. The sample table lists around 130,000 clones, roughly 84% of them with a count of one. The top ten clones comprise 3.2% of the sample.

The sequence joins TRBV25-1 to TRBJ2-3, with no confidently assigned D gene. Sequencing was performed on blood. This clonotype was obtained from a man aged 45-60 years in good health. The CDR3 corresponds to CASSESRGVSTDTQYF. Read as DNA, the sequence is TGTGCCAGCAGTGAATCTCGAGGTGTTAGCACAGATACGCAGTATTTT. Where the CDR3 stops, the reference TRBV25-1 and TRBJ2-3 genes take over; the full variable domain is EADIYQTPRYLVIGTGKKITLECSQTMGHDKMYWYQQDPGMELHLIHYSYGVNSTEKGDLSSESTVSRIRTEHFPLTLESARPSHTSQYLCASSESRGVSTDTQYFGPGTRLTVL.